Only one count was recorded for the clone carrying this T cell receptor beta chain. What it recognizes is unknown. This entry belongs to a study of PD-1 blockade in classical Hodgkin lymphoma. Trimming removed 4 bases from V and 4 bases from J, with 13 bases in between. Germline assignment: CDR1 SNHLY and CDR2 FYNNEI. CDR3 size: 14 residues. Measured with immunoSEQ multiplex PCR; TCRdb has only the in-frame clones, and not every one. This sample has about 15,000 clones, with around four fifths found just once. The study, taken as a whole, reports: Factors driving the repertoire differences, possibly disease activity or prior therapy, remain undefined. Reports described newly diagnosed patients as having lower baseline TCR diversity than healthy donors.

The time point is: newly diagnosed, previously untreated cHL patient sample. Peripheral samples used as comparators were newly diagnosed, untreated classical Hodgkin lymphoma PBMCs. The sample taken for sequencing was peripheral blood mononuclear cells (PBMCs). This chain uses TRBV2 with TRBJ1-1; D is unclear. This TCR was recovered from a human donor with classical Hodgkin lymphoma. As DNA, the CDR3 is TGTGCCAGCAGTGGGCCAGCCCGAGGCACTGAAGCTTTCTTT. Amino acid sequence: CASSGPARGTEAFF.